These 20 T cell receptor beta chains share one sample of origin, sequenced in a study of radiation and T cells in renal cell carcinoma. Assay: immunoSEQ multiplex PCR; the TCRdb copy retains only in-frame clones and omits some. The profile covers 150,000 or so clones, with 88% appearing a single time and 4.1% taken by the ten largest. Time point: baseline pretreatment blood. The treatment here: 15 Gy SBRT to primary tumor, nephrectomy 4 weeks later. Sample: blood, taken from a patient whose treatment included radiotherapy and nephrectomy. The receptor source for this set is a woman aged 70-85 years with renal cell carcinoma.

This chain uses TRBV6-5 with TRBJ2-7; no clear D gene. The ends were cut back, 5 bases at V and 2 bases at J, with 10 bases in the middle. Germline V CDR1 and CDR2: MNHEY, SVGAGI. This CDR3 spans 13 amino acids. CDR3 DNA sequence: TGTGCCAGCAGTCATGGCGTGCCCTACGAGCAGTACTTC. Its translation: CASSHGVPYEQYF.

The chain joins TRBV19 to TRBJ2-2; the D is unclear. V was pared by 6 bases and J by 0 bases, with 8 bases between. Germline CDR1 reads LNHDA; CDR2 reads SQIVND (reference sequence). The CDR3 length is 14 residues. The CDR3 reads CASRTTANTGELFF. CDR3 DNA: TGTGCCAGTAGGACGACGGCGAACACCGGGGAGCTGTTTTTT.

This clone appeared a single time. The V call is TRBV7-2, the J call TRBJ1-2, with 7 bases matching TRBD1. The CDR3 extends over 14 amino acids. Unmatched junction bases numbered 4, after V lost 4 bases and J lost 2 bases. Germline CDR1 reads SGHTA; CDR2 reads FQGNSA. In DNA form, the CDR3 reads TGTGCCAGCAGCTCCCCGACAGGGAACTATGGCTACACCTTC. This sequence encodes CASSSPTGNYGYTF.

J is TRBJ2-7 and V is TRBV7-2; the D gene is possibly TRBD1 (6 bases). Germline values: CDR1 SGHTA, CDR2 FQGNSA. Trimming removed 6 bases from V and 2 bases from J, with 17 bases in between. The CDR3 runs to 15 residues. The DNA for the CDR3 is TGTGCCAGCAGATGGGACACCCCCATTACCTACGAGCAGTACTTC. Translation: CASRWDTPITYEQYF.

This chain links TRBV5-1 with TRBJ2-5; TRBD1 aligns across 7 bases. The ends lost 3 bases at V and 2 bases at J; junction bases unmatched: 10. Germline V gene data show CDR1 as SGHRS and CDR2 as YFSETQ. This CDR3 has 16 amino acids. CDR3 region: CASSSRIPGQQETQYF. Written as DNA, the CDR3 is TGCGCCAGCAGCTCAAGGATCCCGGGACAGCAAGAGACCCAGTACTTC.

V gene TRBV19 combines with J gene TRBJ1-5; no definite D call. The CDR3 contains 15 residues. Germline V gives CDR1 LNHDA, CDR2 SQIVND (reference sequence). Deletions cut 3 bases from V and 3 bases from J, with 12 bases between. CDR3 protein: CASSIKVGFNQPQHF. The CDR3 nucleotides read TGTGCCAGTAGTATCAAGGTTGGATTCAATCAGCCCCAGCATTTT.

This clone was observed once. The J gene is TRBJ1-3, the V gene TRBV9; no clear D. Trimming removed 0 bases at V and 0 bases at J, with 10 bases between. The CDR3 is made up of 16 amino acids. The germline gives CDR1 SGDLS, CDR2 YYNGEE. The CDR3 here is CASSVGADPSGNTIYF. CDR3 sequence (DNA): TGTGCCAGCAGCGTAGGGGCGGATCCCTCTGGAAACACCATATATTTT.

The rearrangement joins TRBV6-1 to TRBJ2-5; D tentatively fits TRBD1 or TRBD2 (5 bases each). The CDR3 has 15 amino acids. The germline V gene has CDR1 MNHNS and CDR2 SASEGT. Deletions cut 3 bases from V and 5 bases from J, with 16 bases between. The CDR3 DNA is TGTGCCAGCAGTGATAACTGGGACGTCGCGGAGACCCAGTACTTC. It yields the protein CASSDNWDVAETQYF.

Written as DNA, the CDR3 is TGTGCCAGTAGTATCAGAGGCACAGATACGCAGTATTTT. The encoded protein is CASSIRGTDTQYF. The chain links TRBV19 to TRBJ2-3; the D is unclear. The CDR3 runs to 13 residues. The V end was cut by 3 bases, the J end by 1 base, with 5 bases between. Germline CDR1 and CDR2: LNHDA and SQIVND (reference sequence).

J is TRBJ2-7 and V is TRBV7-9; D ambiguous. The CDR3 runs 11 residues. Germline V CDR1 and CDR2: SEHNR, FQNEAQ (reference sequence). Deletions cut 3 bases from V and 0 bases from J, with 0 bases between. CDR3 sequence reads: CASSFSYEQYF. DNA for the CDR3: TGTGCCAGCAGCTTCTCCTACGAGCAGTACTTC.

The sample holds a few counts of this clone. This sequence joins TRBV7-2 and TRBJ1-6; 7 bases are a match to TRBD1. Germline-derived CDR1 and CDR2 are SGHTA and FQGNSA. There are 14 residues in the CDR3. Germline trimming cut 4 bases from V and 9 bases from J; bases unmatched to any gene: 6. The CDR3 region has the DNA TGTGCCAGCAGCTCCGGGACAGATTTTTCACCCCTCCACTTT. The encoded protein is CASSSGTDFSPLHF.

J is TRBJ2-7 and V is TRBV5-1; 7 bases fit TRBD1. From germline, CDR1 is SGHRS and CDR2 YFSETQ. CDR3 size: 15 residues. J was trimmed by 5 bases and V by 1 base; bases with no gene match: 9. The CDR3 region is CASSLSGTAFDEQYF. The CDR3 DNA follows: TGCGCCAGCAGCTTGTCCGGGACAGCTTTCGACGAGCAGTACTTC.

On this clone itself: Other DNA sequences in the sample encode the same CDR3. The V and J genes are TRBV5-1 and TRBJ2-7; D ambiguous. This CDR3 contains 12 residues. Trimming removed 0 bases at V and 1 base at J, with 2 bases between. Germline assignment: CDR1 SGHRS and CDR2 YFSETQ. CDR3 coding DNA: TGCGCCAGCAGCTTGGTTTCCTACGAGCAGTACTTC. It codes for CASSLVSYEQYF.

J is TRBJ1-1 and V is TRBV7-2; possible D gene TRBD1, 6 bases. This CDR3 is built from 16 residues. Germline V gene lookup returns CDR1 SGHTA and CDR2 FQGNSA. The V gene lost 3 bases and the J gene lost 6 bases, with 20 bases spanning the gap. This CDR3 is CASSFPWARDNSEAFF. CDR3 nucleotides: TGTGCCAGCAGCTTTCCGTGGGCCCGGGACAACTCTGAAGCTTTCTTT.

V and J are TRBV15 and TRBJ2-5, with 11 bases that match TRBD2. V was pared by 2 bases and J by 5 bases, with 7 bases of the junction left unmatched. CDR1 is LNHNV, CDR2 YYDKDF, per germline (reference sequence). The CDR3 totals 16 residues. The CDR3 sequence is CATSRSLAGGRETQYF. CDR3 sequence (DNA): TGTGCCACCAGCAGATCCCTAGCGGGGGGACGGGAGACCCAGTACTTC.

V usage is TRBV11-3 and J usage is TRBJ2-6; no reliable D call. Germline CDR1 SGHNT, CDR2 YENEEA. V shed 0 bases and J shed 0 bases, with 3 bases lying between them. The CDR3 consists of 15 residues. As DNA, the CDR3 is TGTGCCAGCAGCTTAGATATCTCTGGGGCCAACGTCCTGACTTTC. Protein sequence: CASSLDISGANVLTF.

V gene TRBV30 combines with J gene TRBJ2-5; the match to TRBD1 covers 9 bases. Trimming cost V 5 bases and J 3 bases; bases outside gene matches: 4. The CDR3 covers 13 residues. The germline gives CDR1 GTSNPN, CDR2 SVGIG (reference sequence). CDR3 amino acids: CAWVGTGKETQYF. The CDR3 DNA reads TGTGCCTGGGTAGGGACAGGGAAAGAGACCCAGTACTTC.

The chain couples TRBV5-1 to TRBJ1-4; no clear D. Germline CDR1 and CDR2: SGHRS and YFSETQ. CDR3 length: 15 residues. Deletions cut 7 bases from V and 1 base from J, with 14 bases between. Here the CDR3 DNA reads TGCGCCAGCCGTCAATCCCTCTTAACTAATGAAAAACTGTTTTTT. It specifies CASRQSLLTNEKLFF.

The rearrangement uses TRBV7-2 and TRBJ1-1; tentatively, D is TRBD1 (6 bases). Germline lookup yields CDR1 SGHTA and CDR2 FQGNSA. V gave up 8 bases and J gave up 1 base, with 11 bases separating them. This CDR3 spans 13 amino acids. CDR3 bases: TGTGCCAGCCAAGGACAGACGAACACTGAAGCTTTCTTT. Its translation is CASQGQTNTEAFF.

CDR3: CASSSGQGYEQYF. Here the CDR3 DNA reads TGCGCCAGCAGCTCGGGACAGGGCTACGAGCAGTACTTC. V gene TRBV5-1 combines with J gene TRBJ2-7; 9 nucleotides line up with TRBD1. CDR1 is SGHRS, CDR2 YFSETQ, per germline. J was trimmed by 3 bases and V by 3 bases; bases with no gene match: 1. The CDR3 sequence is 13 residues long.